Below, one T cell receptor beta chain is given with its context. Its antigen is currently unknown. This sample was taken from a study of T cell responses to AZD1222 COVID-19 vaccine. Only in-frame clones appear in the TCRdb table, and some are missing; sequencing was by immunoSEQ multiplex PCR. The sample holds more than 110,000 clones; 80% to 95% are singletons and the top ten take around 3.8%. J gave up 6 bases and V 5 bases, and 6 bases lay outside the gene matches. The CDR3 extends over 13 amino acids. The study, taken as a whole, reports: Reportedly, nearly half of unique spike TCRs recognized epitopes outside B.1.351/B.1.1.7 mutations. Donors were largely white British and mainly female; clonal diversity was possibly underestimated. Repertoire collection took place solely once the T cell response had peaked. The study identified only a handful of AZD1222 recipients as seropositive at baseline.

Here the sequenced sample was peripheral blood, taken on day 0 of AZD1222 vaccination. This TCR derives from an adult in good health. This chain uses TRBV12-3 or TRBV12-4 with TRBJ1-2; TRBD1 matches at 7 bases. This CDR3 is CASSLTGADGYTF. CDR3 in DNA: TGTGCCAGCAGTCTAACAGGGGCTGATGGCTACACCTTC.